The source of this TCR beta chain is a study of blood T cell repertoires in COVID-19. Turning to the study itself: Collection of acute and convalescent COVID-19 samples took place in the United States, Italy and Spain.

CDR1 and CDR2 from the germline V gene are KGHSH and LQKENI. V was cut by 2 bases and J by 4 bases, with 17 bases left in between. The CDR3 sequence is 16 residues long. The method was immunoSEQ multiplex PCR; TCRdb's version includes in-frame clones alone and lacks a portion of them. Here the sample spans about 180,000 clones, approximately 87% being singletons. In its sample, this clone was seen once. The chain employs TRBV18 and TRBJ1-2; perhaps TRBD1 as D (5 bases). This sequence originates from a woman between 70 and 85 years old with COVID-19, enrolled during active disease. The source material was peripheral blood. CDR3 in amino acids: CASSPRPTGGGYGYTF. The CDR3 DNA is TGTGCCAGCTCACCAAGGCCTACAGGCGGGGGCTATGGCTACACCTTC.